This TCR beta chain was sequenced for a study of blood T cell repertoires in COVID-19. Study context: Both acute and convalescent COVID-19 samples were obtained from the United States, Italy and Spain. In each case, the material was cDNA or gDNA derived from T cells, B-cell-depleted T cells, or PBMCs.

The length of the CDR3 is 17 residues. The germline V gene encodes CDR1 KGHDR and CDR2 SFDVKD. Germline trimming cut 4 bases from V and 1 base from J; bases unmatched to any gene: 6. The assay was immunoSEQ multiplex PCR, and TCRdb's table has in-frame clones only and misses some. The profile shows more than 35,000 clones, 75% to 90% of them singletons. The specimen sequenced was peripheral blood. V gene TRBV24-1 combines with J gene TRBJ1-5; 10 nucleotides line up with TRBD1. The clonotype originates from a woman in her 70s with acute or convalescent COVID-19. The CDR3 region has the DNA TGTGCCACCAGTGAGTCCGGGACAGGGGTGAGCAATCAGCCCCAGCATTTT. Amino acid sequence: CATSESGTGVSNQPQHF.